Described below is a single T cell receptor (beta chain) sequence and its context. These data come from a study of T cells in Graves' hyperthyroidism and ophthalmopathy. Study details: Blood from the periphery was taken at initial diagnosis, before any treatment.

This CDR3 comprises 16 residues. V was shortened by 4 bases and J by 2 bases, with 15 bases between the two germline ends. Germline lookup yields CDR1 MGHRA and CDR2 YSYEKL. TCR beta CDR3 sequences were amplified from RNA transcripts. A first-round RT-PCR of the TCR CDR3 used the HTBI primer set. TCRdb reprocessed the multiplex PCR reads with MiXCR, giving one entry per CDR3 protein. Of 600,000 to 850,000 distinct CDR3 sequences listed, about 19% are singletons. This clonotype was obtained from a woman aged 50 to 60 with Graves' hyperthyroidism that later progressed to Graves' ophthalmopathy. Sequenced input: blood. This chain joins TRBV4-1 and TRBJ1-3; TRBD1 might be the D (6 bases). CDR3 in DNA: TGCGCCAGCAGCCCCACAGGGCAAAGAACTGGAAACACCATATATTTT. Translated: CASSPTGQRTGNTIYF.